Here is one TCR beta chain with its context. Antigen specificity is unknown. The CDR3 sequence is 12 residues long. Germline values: CDR1 GTSNPN, CDR2 SVGIG (reference sequence). Germline trimming cut 2 bases from V and 8 bases from J; bases unmatched to any gene: 4. Donors were nominally healthy when sampled, though unrecorded immune exposures were likely. The data are from a study of cytomegalovirus exposure and HLA in healthy donors. Study-level points and caveats: One cluster of highly shared sequence variants probably arose as a sequencing artifact. Most of the CMV-associated TCR beta chains (in a later analysis) appeared to be HLA-restricted. The dataset shows that most TCR sequences were rare, while some public TCRs occurred in many donors.

Vbeta (60) and Jbeta (13) primers were used in the PCR. The method was immunoSEQ multiplex PCR; TCRdb's version includes in-frame clones alone and lacks a portion of them. The table lists more than 150,000 clones, 81% of them singletons. This TCR was sampled from a woman between 18 and 30 years old in good health and CMV-seropositive. Source material: PBMCs. This chain joins TRBV30 and TRBJ1-2; TRBD1 agrees at 8 bases. CDR3 in amino acids: CAWSPTGEGYTF. The CDR3 bases are TGTGCCTGGAGTCCGACAGGGGAAGGCTACACCTTC.